The present T cell receptor (beta chain) was sequenced within a study of T cells after yellow fever vaccination. The study's findings and limits: Of the clonotypes, a small share occurred in both CD4 and CD8 compartments.

Trimming removed 4 bases from V and 2 bases from J; junction bases left unmatched: 3. Germline CDR1 SGHDT, CDR2 YYEEEE. The CDR3 is 14 residues long. This clonotype has a handful of counts. No antigen is known for it. Conversion of TCR transcripts into cDNA relied on 5'RACE template switching, which added a universal primer site and UMIs. From the 5' RACE reads, TCRdb called clonotypes with MiXCR, one entry per CDR3 protein. This table has about 170,000 distinct CDR3 sequences, 8% to 13% appearing once. The chain carries TRBV5-6 and TRBJ2-1; 7 bases match TRBD2. The sequenced sample was CD8+ T cells sorted from PBMCs, obtained 15 days after the yellow fever booster vaccination. This sequence was found in a young man who received the YFV17D yellow fever vaccine. CDR3 region: CASSSGVTYNEQFF. In DNA form, the CDR3 reads TGTGCCAGCAGCAGCGGGGTGACCTACAATGAGCAGTTCTTC.